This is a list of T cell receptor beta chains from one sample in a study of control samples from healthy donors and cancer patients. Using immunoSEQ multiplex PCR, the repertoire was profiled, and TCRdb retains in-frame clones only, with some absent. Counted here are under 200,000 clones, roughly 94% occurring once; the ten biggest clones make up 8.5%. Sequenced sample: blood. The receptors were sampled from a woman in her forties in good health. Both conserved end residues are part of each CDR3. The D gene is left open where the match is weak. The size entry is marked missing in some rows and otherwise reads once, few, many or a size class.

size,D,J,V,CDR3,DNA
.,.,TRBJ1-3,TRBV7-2,CASSLDGAGASGNTIYF,TGTGCCAGCAGCTTAGATGGCGCGGGGGCGAGCGGAAACACCATATATTTT
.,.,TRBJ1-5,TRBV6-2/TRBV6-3,CASSYSIVAESNQPQHF,TGTGCCAGCAGTTACTCGATTGTCGCGGAGAGCAATCAGCCCCAGCATTTT
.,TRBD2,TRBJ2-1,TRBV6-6,CATGVGLGYEQFF,TGTGCCACGGGGGTCGGACTAGGCTATGAGCAGTTCTTC
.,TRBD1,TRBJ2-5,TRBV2,CASKGTGRQETQYF,TGTGCCAGCAAGGGGACAGGACGCCAAGAGACCCAGTACTTC
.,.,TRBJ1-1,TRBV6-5,CASSYRAANTEAFF,TGTGCCAGCAGTTATCGGGCTGCGAACACTGAAGCTTTCTTT
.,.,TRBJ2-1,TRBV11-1,CASSRDGVINGEQFF,TGTGCCAGCAGCCGGGACGGAGTGATCAACGGTGAGCAGTTCTTC
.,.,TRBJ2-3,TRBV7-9,CASSKQGSLTDTQYF,TGTGCCAGCAGCAAACAGGGATCTCTCACAGATACGCAGTATTTT
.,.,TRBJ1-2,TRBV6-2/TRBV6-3,CASSYLDRTNYGYTF,TGTGCCAGCAGTTATTTGGACCGCACTAACTATGGCTACACCTTC
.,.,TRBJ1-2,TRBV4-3,CASSQVGAGRGYTF,TGCGCCAGCAGCCAAGTCGGAGCAGGGCGAGGCTACACCTTC
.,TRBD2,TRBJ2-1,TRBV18,CASSPLTSGRTEQFF,TGTGCCAGCTCACCACTGACTAGCGGGAGGACTGAGCAGTTCTTC
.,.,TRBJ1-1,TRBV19,CASSGDWGFAEAFF,TGTGCCAGTAGTGGTGATTGGGGGTTCGCTGAAGCTTTCTTT
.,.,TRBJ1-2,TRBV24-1,CATSLFPRTLGFSYGYTF,TGTGCCACCAGTCTCTTCCCTCGGACCTTGGGTTTCAGCTATGGCTACACCTTC
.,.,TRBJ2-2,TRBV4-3,CASSQDGRVIPGELFF,TGCGCCAGCAGCCAAGATGGCAGGGTAATCCCCGGGGAGCTGTTTTTT
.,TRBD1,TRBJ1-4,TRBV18,CASSPGTGDEKLFF,TGTGCCAGCTCACCCGGGACAGGGGATGAAAAACTGTTTTTT
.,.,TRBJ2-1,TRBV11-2,CASSFGGLRIHEQFF,TGTGCCAGCAGCTTCGGTGGACTACGGATCCATGAGCAGTTCTTC
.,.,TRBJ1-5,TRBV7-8,CASSLRPNQPQHF,TGTGCCAGCAGCTTACGGCCTAATCAGCCCCAGCATTTT
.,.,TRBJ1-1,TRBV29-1,CSVSPGFNTEAFF,TGCAGCGTTTCTCCAGGGTTCAACACTGAAGCTTTCTTT
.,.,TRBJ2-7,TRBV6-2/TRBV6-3,CASSRAVEQYF,TGTGCCAGCAGTAGAGCCGTAGAGCAGTACTTC
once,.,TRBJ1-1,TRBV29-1,CSVDRSEGMNTEAFF,TGCAGCGTTGACAGGTCGGAGGGGATGAACACTGAAGCTTTCTTT
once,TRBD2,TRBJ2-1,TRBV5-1,CASSPLAGGNPSYNEQFF,TGCGCCAGCAGCCCGTTAGCGGGAGGGAATCCCTCCTACAATGAGCAGTTCTTC
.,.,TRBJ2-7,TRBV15,CATSREMDEQYF,TGTGCCACCAGCAGAGAGATGGACGAGCAGTACTTC
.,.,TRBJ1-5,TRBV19,CASRRRGRQPQHF,TGTGCCAGTCGGCGCAGGGGTCGACAGCCCCAGCATTTT
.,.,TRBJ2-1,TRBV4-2,CASSQPGQGHEQFF,TGTGCCAGCAGCCAACCTGGGCAGGGACATGAGCAGTTCTTC
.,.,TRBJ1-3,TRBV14,CASSQAYREISGNTIYF,TGTGCCAGCAGCCAAGCTTACAGGGAGATCTCTGGAAACACCATATATTTT
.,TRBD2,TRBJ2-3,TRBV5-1,CASRSGGGRRDTQYF,TGCGCCAGCAGGTCCGGGGGGGGCCGGAGAGATACGCAGTATTTT
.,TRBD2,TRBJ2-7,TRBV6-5,CASSYEAGVREQYF,TGTGCCAGCAGTTACGAAGCGGGAGTACGGGAGCAGTACTTC
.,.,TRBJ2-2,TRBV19,CASSISTIWGGELFF,TGTGCCAGTAGTATCTCCACTATTTGGGGCGGGGAGCTGTTTTTT
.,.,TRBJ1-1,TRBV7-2,CASLQTDMNTEAFF,TGTGCCAGCTTACAGACAGACATGAACACTGAAGCTTTCTTT
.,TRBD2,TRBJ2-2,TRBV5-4,CASSRLAGANTGELFF,TGTGCCAGCAGCCGTCTAGCGGGAGCGAACACCGGGGAGCTGTTTTTT
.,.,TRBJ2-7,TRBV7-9,CASSPMGSSYEQYF,TGTGCCAGCAGCCCAATGGGGAGCTCCTACGAGCAGTACTTC
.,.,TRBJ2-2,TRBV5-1,CASSSRVGGANTGELFF,TGCGCCAGCAGCTCCCGAGTTGGGGGGGCTAACACCGGGGAGCTGTTTTTT
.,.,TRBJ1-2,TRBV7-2,CASSLTPGTNYGYTF,TGTGCCAGCAGCTTAACTCCGGGAACCAACTATGGCTACACCTTC
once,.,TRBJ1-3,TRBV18,CASSPPSKSGNTIYF,TGTGCCAGCTCACCCCCTAGTAAGTCTGGAAACACCATATATTTT
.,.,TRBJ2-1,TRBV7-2,CASVGRNDNEQFF,TGTGCCAGCGTCGGCCGGAACGACAATGAGCAGTTCTTC
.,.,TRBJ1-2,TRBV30,CAWSLTTGNYGYTF,TGTGCCTGGAGCCTCACGACGGGGAACTATGGCTACACCTTC
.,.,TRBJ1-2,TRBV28,CASTGSRSGYGYTF,TGTGCCAGCACAGGTTCCAGGAGTGGCTATGGCTACACCTTC
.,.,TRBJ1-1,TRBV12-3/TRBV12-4,CASSPGYTEAFF,TGTGCCAGCAGCCCGGGGTACACTGAAGCTTTCTTT
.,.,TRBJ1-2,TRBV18,CASSPPLAGNDGYTF,TGTGCCAGCTCACCCCCCTTGGCGGGGAATGATGGCTACACCTTC
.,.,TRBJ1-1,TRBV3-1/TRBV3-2,CASSGGRGNTEAFF,TGTGCCAGCAGCGGCGGCAGGGGCAACACTGAAGCTTTCTTT
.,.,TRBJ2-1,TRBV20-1,CSASGPTSSYNEQFF,TGCAGTGCTAGTGGGCCGACGAGCTCCTACAATGAGCAGTTCTTC
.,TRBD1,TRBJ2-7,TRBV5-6,CASSLGQGWYEQYF,TGTGCCAGCAGCCTTGGACAGGGGTGGTACGAGCAGTACTTC
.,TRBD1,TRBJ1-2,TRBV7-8,CASSFLDRGYGYTF,TGTGCCAGCAGCTTTCTCGACAGGGGGTATGGCTACACCTTC
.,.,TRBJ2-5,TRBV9,CASSRGRETQYF,TGTGCCAGCAGCAGGGGAAGGGAGACCCAGTACTTC
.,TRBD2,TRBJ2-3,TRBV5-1,CASSRTSGTTDTQYF,TGCGCCAGCAGCAGGACTAGCGGGACCACAGATACGCAGTATTTT
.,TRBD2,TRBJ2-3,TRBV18,CASSLGTSGTTDTQYF,TGTGCCAGCTCACTGGGGACTAGCGGGACCACAGATACGCAGTATTTT
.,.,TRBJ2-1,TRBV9,CASSVGGEQFF,TGTGCCAGCAGCGTAGGGGGTGAGCAGTTCTTC
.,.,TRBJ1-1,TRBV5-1,CASSRTHDNRANTEAFF,TGCGCCAGCAGCAGGACTCACGATAACAGGGCGAACACTGAAGCTTTCTTT
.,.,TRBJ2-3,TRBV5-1,CASSLEGSGDTDTQYF,TGCGCCAGCAGCTTGGAGGGATCGGGAGACACAGATACGCAGTATTTT
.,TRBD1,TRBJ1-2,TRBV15,CATSRERTGPYYGYTF,TGTGCCACCAGCAGAGAGAGGACAGGGCCGTACTATGGCTACACCTTC
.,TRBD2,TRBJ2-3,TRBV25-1,CASSDLRSGRKLDTQYF,TGTGCCAGCAGTGACCTAAGGAGCGGGAGAAAATTGGATACGCAGTATTTT